The TCR beta chain described here comes from a study of T-cell memory formation after mild COVID-19. Study details: Most TCR clusters belonged to a single donor.

TCRdb recomputed calls from the 5' RACE reads with MiXCR, one row per CDR3 protein. This table has about 470,000 distinct CDR3 sequences, roughly 25% appearing once. Germline-derived CDR1 and CDR2 are SGHVS and FNYEAQ. Trimming took off 1 base at V and 2 bases at J, with 14 bases between the two ends. The CDR3 length is 16 residues. Material: PBMCs or a T cell subset sorted from them (not recorded which). This chain uses TRBV7-6 with TRBJ2-5; perhaps TRBD2 as D (5 bases). The receptor was derived from an adult woman who had mild COVID-19 (a few samples of this study predate the infection). Cell type and time point are not known. This CDR3 reads CASSLVPGGPQETQYF. The CDR3, as DNA: TGTGCCAGCAGCTTAGTTCCAGGAGGACCACAAGAGACCCAGTACTTC.